This TCR beta chain was captured by sequencing in a study of preoperative IRX-2 immunotherapy in early breast cancer. This clone was counted a few times. The CDR3 extends over 12 amino acids. Germline V gene data show CDR1 as MNHNY and CDR2 as SVGAGI (reference sequence). The germline V and J ends were trimmed by 0 bases and 6 bases, with 3 bases remaining between them. Clones were read by immunoSEQ multiplex PCR, and TCRdb kept only the in-frame ones, dropping some. The sample lists fewer than 30,000 clones, around 90% seen once, with roughly 10% in the top ten. Treatment meaning: preoperative locoregional IRX-2 cytokine immunotherapy.

Sampling was conducted from a patient treated with IRX-2 immunotherapy. The V and J genes are TRBV6-6 and TRBJ1-5, with no clear D. This TCR came from a human donor with breast cancer. CDR3 amino acids: CASSYSTQPQHF. The DNA for the CDR3 is TGTGCCAGCAGTTACTCGACTCAGCCCCAGCATTTT.